This T cell receptor (beta chain) was captured in a study of vaccination effects on CD4 cells after COVID-19. Sequenced by immunoSEQ multiplex PCR; TCRdb stores in-frame clones only, minus some. The sample has 71,000 or so clones, approximately 70% seen once; the top ten hold approximately 3.8%. Antigen-specific CD4+ T cell clonotypes were called by their expansion after viral peptide-pool culture in ViraFEST. Cells that had been cultured for 9 to 10 days were the source of isolated CD4+ T cells. Vaccinees lacked prior SARS-CoV-2 infection and tested negative for nucleocapsid antibodies. Researchers swapped half the medium for IL-2 medium on both days 3 and 7. V lost 6 bases to trimming and J lost 5 bases; unmatched junction nucleotides: 8. Per the germline V gene, CDR1 is SGHAT and CDR2 is FQNNGV. The CDR3 loop spans 15 amino acids. Concerning this clone itself: Its antigen is currently unknown.

This receptor was identified in a human donor who received a COVID-19 vaccine. V and J are TRBV11-2 and TRBJ2-1, with 9 bases matching TRBD1. This material consisted of CD4+ T cells from PBMCs cultured with HCoV-OC43 spike peptides, taken before COVID-19 vaccination. Stated subset: HCoV-OC43 spike overlapping peptide pool stimulation. The DNA of the CDR3 is TGTGCCAGCAGACGATCCTGGACAGGGGACAATGAGCAGTTCTTC. This translates into CASRRSWTGDNEQFF.